The sequence of this TCR beta chain was determined in a study of control samples from healthy donors and cancer patients. Looked up from germline, CDR1 is MGHRA and CDR2 is YSYEKL. There are 14 residues in the CDR3. Trimming took 6 bases from V and 1 from J; bases not matched to a gene: 5. The table came from immunoSEQ multiplex PCR; TCRdb's copy has only in-frame clones and leaves some out. The table shows some 410,000 clones, with over 75% occurring only once. The V gene is TRBV4-1, the J gene TRBJ1-1; TRBD1 matches 7 bases. The sample consisted of PBMCs. This sequence was found in a man aged 35 to 55 with head and neck cancer. CDR3 in amino acids: CASRGQLKNTEAFF. In DNA form, the CDR3 reads TGCGCCAGCAGGGGACAGTTGAAGAACACTGAAGCTTTCTTT.